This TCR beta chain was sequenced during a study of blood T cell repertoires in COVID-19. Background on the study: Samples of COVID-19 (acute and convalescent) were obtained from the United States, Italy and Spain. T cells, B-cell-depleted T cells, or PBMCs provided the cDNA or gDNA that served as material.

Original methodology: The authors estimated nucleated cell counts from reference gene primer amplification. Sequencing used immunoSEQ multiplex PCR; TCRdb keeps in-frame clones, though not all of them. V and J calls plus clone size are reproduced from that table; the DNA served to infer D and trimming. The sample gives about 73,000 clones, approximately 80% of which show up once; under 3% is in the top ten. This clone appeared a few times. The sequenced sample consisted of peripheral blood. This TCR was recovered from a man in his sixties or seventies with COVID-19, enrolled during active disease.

This CDR3 reads CASSSPGGFRQPQHF. CDR3 sequence (DNA): TGTGCCAGCAGTTCGCCAGGGGGCTTTAGGCAGCCCCAGCATTTT. The J gene is TRBJ1-5, the V gene TRBV6-5; the match to TRBD1 covers 8 bases. This CDR3 is built from 15 residues. Germline assignment: CDR1 MNHEY and CDR2 SVGAGI. J gave up 7 bases and V 4 bases, and 9 bases lay outside the gene matches.